One and the same sample provided the 23 T cell receptor beta chains below, sequenced in a study of regulatory T cells in long-lasting Graves disease (dated by TCRdb to the early 2020s). The label giving this sample's time point can be read as: newly diagnosed GD, antithyroid drugs for less than 3 months. For both TCR sequencing and RNA sequencing, RNA was extracted from PBMCs in TRIzol. Library method: multiplex PCR. The sequencing machine was an Illumina HiSeq 4000. TCR beta libraries were built with iRepertoire HTBI primers and Arm-PCR amplification of CDR3 regions. In TCRdb, the public reads were trimmed at Q25 with fastp and aligned with MiXCR, with productive beta chains retained. Each CDR3 protein appears once, grouped with its most common genes and DNA. The sample contains 350,000 to 550,000 distinct CDR3 sequences, about 14% of them found a single time. Of the sample, roughly a sixth falls within the top ten clones.

These data are also associated with another study on T cells in Graves' hyperthyroidism and ophthalmopathy.

Sequencing used peripheral blood mononuclear cells (PBMCs), obtained at new diagnosis, from a patient treated with antithyroid drugs. The receptors originated from a woman aged 45-60 years with Graves disease. Donor details come from another sample of the same person, matched by shared clones.

This clonotype was detected ten times or more. V and J are TRBV20-1 and TRBJ2-7; a weak D match, TRBD2 (5 bases). V was pared by 6 bases and J by 3 bases, with 15 bases between. CDR1 and CDR2 from the germline V gene are DFQATT and SNEGSKA (reference sequence). The length of the CDR3 is 13 residues. CDR3 region: CSAISGNNYEQYF. The DNA for the CDR3 is TGCAGTGCCATCAGCGGAAATAACTACGAGCAGTACTTC.

This clonotype was seen more than once but under ten times. J is TRBJ2-1 and V is TRBV30; 11 bases are a match to TRBD2. Germline CDR1 GTSNPN, CDR2 SVGIG (reference sequence). V was pared by 0 bases and J by 6 bases, with 4 bases of the junction left unmatched. The CDR3 has 15 amino acids. CDR3 in DNA: TGTGCCTGGAGTGTACTAGCGGGAGCAGCCAATGAGCAGTTCTTC. Translation gives CAWSVLAGAANEQFF.

This rearrangement joins TRBV4-1 to TRBJ2-2, with 8 nucleotides matching TRBD1. The J segment lost 7 bases and the V segment lost 4 bases, leaving 14 bases of the junction unmatched. The CDR3 contains 17 residues. Germline CDR1 reads MGHRA; CDR2 reads YSYEKL. In DNA form, the CDR3 reads TGCGCCAGCAGCCCCCTCCCCGGACAGGGTACCGGCGGGGAGCTGTTTTTT. Translation: CASSPLPGQGTGGELFF.

Comment on this clonotype: A clone one base away is much larger, so this may be a read error. This sequence joins TRBV18 and TRBJ2-7; unclear D gene. This CDR3 comprises 13 residues. The ends were cut back, 3 bases at V and 4 bases at J, with 10 bases in the middle. Germline lookup yields CDR1 KGHSH and CDR2 LQKENI. The CDR3 coding sequence is TGTGCCAGCTCACCGGTGCTAGAGTACGAGCAGTACTTC. This encodes CASSPVLEYEQYF.

This clonotype has more than one count but fewer than ten. This chain uses TRBV19 with TRBJ1-1; weak D call: TRBD1 (5 bases). CDR3 length: 16 amino acids. The germline gives CDR1 LNHDA, CDR2 SQIVND (reference sequence). V dropped 3 bases and J dropped 0 bases, with 14 bases sitting between them. CDR3 amino acids: CASSIGTGFMNTEAFF. CDR3 nucleotides: TGTGCCAGTAGTATCGGGACGGGTTTCATGAACACTGAAGCTTTCTTT.

The CDR3 spells CASSLLAGGRVNEQFF. In nucleotides, the CDR3 is TGTGCCAGCAGCTTGCTAGCGGGAGGCCGTGTCAATGAGCAGTTCTTC. The chain recombines TRBV5-4 with TRBJ2-1; the match to TRBD2 covers 11 bases. V shed 1 base, J shed 6 bases, and the junction held 6 bases outside the gene matches. CDR1 SGHNT and CDR2 YYREEE come from the germline V gene (reference sequence). The CDR3 is 16 amino acids.

This clonotype showed up many times. The J gene is TRBJ2-5, the V gene TRBV28; TRBD2 aligns across 11 bases. The CDR3 length is 17 residues. Germline V lookup: CDR1 MDHEN, CDR2 SYDVKM. With V trimmed by 3 bases and J by 4 bases, 10 bases remained unmatched. The DNA for the CDR3 is TGTGCCAGCAGTTTCCGACCTGGGCTAGCGGGAGGAGAGACCCAGTACTTC. It is translated as CASSFRPGLAGGETQYF.

Turning to this clonotype: Given a much more abundant clone one base away, this may be a read error. The chain recombines TRBV28 with TRBJ1-2, with 9 bases that match TRBD1. CDR3 length: 13 residues. The germline CDR1 and CDR2 sequences are MDHEN and SYDVKM. Trimming removed 8 bases from V and 4 bases from J; junction bases left unmatched: 5. The CDR3 sequence is CASGTGSGYGYTF. The CDR3, as DNA: TGTGCCAGCGGGACAGGGTCGGGCTATGGCTACACCTTC.

This clonotype was counted at least ten times. The rearrangement uses TRBV7-9 and TRBJ2-7; 10 bases are a match to TRBD1. The CDR3 runs to 19 residues. With V trimmed by 4 bases and J by 3 bases, 18 bases remained unmatched. Per the germline V gene, CDR1 is SEHNR and CDR2 is FQNEAQ (reference sequence). CDR3 DNA: TGTGCCAGCAGCTCAAGGGCCCCGACAGGGGGCGAAAGGAACTACGAGCAGTACTTC. Its translation is CASSSRAPTGGERNYEQYF.

This clonotype has at least ten counts. V usage is TRBV5-1 and J usage is TRBJ1-4; possibly TRBD1 for D (5 bases). In germline, CDR1 is SGHRS, CDR2 YFSETQ. V gave up 5 bases and J gave up 3 bases, with 14 bases separating them. The CDR3 spans 15 residues. The CDR3 DNA is TGCGCCAGCAGTTTTACAGGAGGAGCTAATGAAAAACTGTTTTTT. It encodes CASSFTGGANEKLFF. The variable domain in full, with the rest retrieved from reference TRBV5-1 and TRBJ1-4, is KAGVTQTPRYLIKTRGQQVTLSCSPISGHRSVSWYQQTPGQGLQFLFEYFSETQRNKGNFPGRFSGRQFSNSRSEMNVSTLELGDSALYLCASSFTGGANEKLFFGSGTQLSVL.

Ten or more counts support this clonotype. This chain joins TRBV12-3 or TRBV12-4 and TRBJ2-1; D possibly corresponds to TRBD2 (5 bases). The length of the CDR3 is 15 residues. V was shortened by 1 base and J by 3 bases, with 10 bases between the two germline ends. CDR3 sequence (DNA): TGTGCCAGCAGTTTAGAAGGAGGCCTCTACAATGAGCAGTTCTTC. Translation gives CASSLEGGLYNEQFF.

This clonotype has only a few counts. This chain joins TRBV6-1 and TRBJ2-7; D possibly matches TRBD1 or TRBD2 (5 bases each). This CDR3 region has 15 residues. In germline, CDR1 is MNHNS, CDR2 SASEGT. Trimming stripped 0 bases from V and 4 bases from J, with 13 bases between. CDR3 in DNA: TGTGCCAGCAGTGAAGCAAGGGGAGTGAATTACGAGCAGTACTTC. Amino acids: CASSEARGVNYEQYF.

In regard to this clonotype: A read error is likely, as this CDR3 ends without the conserved phenylalanine or tryptophan. The rearrangement uses TRBV20-1 and TRBJ1-2; TRBD1 matches at 9 bases. CDR1 and CDR2 from the germline V gene are DFQATT and SNEGSKA (reference sequence). This CDR3 region has 13 residues. The trim removed 7 bases at V and 5 bases at J, leaving 8 bases unmatched. The DNA for the CDR3 is TGCAGTGTCCCGACAGGGGGGAGTTATGGCTACACCTCC. The encoded protein is CSVPTGGSYGYTS.

This clonotype was seen only a few times. The gene calls are TRBV20-1 and TRBJ2-7; 8 nucleotides line up with TRBD2. This CDR3 is 14 amino acids long. The V segment lost 4 bases and the J segment 0 bases; nucleotides outside the gene matches: 5. In germline, CDR1 is DFQATT, CDR2 SNEGSKA (reference sequence). The CDR3 protein is CSANSGANSYEQYF. The CDR3 nucleotides read TGCAGTGCTAATAGCGGGGCGAACTCCTACGAGCAGTACTTC.

This clonotype turned up a few times. V is TRBV2 and J is TRBJ2-3, with TRBD2 as a possible D gene (7 bases). Germline-derived CDR1 and CDR2 are SNHLY and FYNNEI. There are 16 residues in the CDR3. V shed 11 bases and J shed 2 bases, with 23 bases lying between them. CDR3 region: CAVIGGGVQVTDTQYF. CDR3 nucleotide sequence: TGTGCCGTCATAGGGGGAGGGGTCCAAGTCACAGATACGCAGTATTTT.

CDR3 in DNA: TGTGCCAGCAGCGAAGACAGGAGTAGCTCTGGAAACACCATATATTTT. Its protein product is CASSEDRSSSGNTIYF. The chain is built from TRBV6-2 or TRBV6-3 and TRBJ1-3; D is perhaps TRBD1 (6 bases). The CDR3 length is 16 residues. The germline CDR1 and CDR2 sequences are MNHEY and SVGEGT. Trimming pared 6 bases from V and 0 bases from J, leaving 15 bases between.

This clonotype was seen repeatedly, ten times or more. This sequence joins TRBV24-1 and TRBJ2-3; tentatively, D is TRBD2 (6 bases). CDR3 length: 16 amino acids. Germline V lookup: CDR1 KGHDR, CDR2 SFDVKD. Between the trimmed V and J ends, which lost 5 bases and 0 bases, there was a span of 14 bases. CDR3 coding DNA: TGTGCCACCAGTGTCCCCGTGCGGGGAAGCACAGATACGCAGTATTTT. It is translated as CATSVPVRGSTDTQYF.

This clonotype was detected only a few times. The rearrangement links TRBV5-6 to TRBJ2-3; D gene unclear. Trimming cost V 0 bases and J 2 bases, with 7 bases left between them. The CDR3 contains 14 residues. Germline values: CDR1 SGHDT, CDR2 YYEEEE. CDR3 region: CASSLGAYTDTQYF. In DNA form, the CDR3 reads TGTGCCAGCAGCTTGGGAGCTTACACAGATACGCAGTATTTT. Drawing the rest from reference TRBV5-6 and TRBJ2-3, the complete variable domain is DAGVTQSPTHLIKTRGQQVTLRCSPKSGHDTVSWYQQALGQGPQFIFQYYEEEERQRGNFPDRFSGHQFPNYSSELNVNALLLGDSALYLCASSLGAYTDTQYFGPGTRLTVL.

The table lists this clonotype with many counts. V gene TRBV24-1 combines with J gene TRBJ2-1, with 9 bases lining up with TRBD2. Trimming removed 4 bases from V and 6 bases from J; junction bases left unmatched: 9. The CDR3 length is 16 residues. The V gene's germline CDR1 is KGHDR and CDR2 SFDVKD. CDR3 region: CATSDHRRGGGNEQFF. The DNA of the CDR3 is TGTGCCACCAGTGACCACCGACGCGGGGGGGGCAATGAGCAGTTCTTC.

This chain uses TRBV28 with TRBJ2-3, with TRBD1 matching over 7 bases. The ends lost 0 bases at V and 2 bases at J; junction bases unmatched: 2. The germline V gene has CDR1 MDHEN and CDR2 SYDVKM. The CDR3 runs 15 residues. CDR3 amino acids: CASSLWGQLTDTQYF. For the CDR3, the DNA is TGTGCCAGCAGTTTATGGGGACAGCTCACAGATACGCAGTATTTT.

The CDR3 protein is CAIIKDGDPYEQYF. The CDR3 DNA reads TGTGCCATCATCAAGGACGGAGACCCCTACGAGCAGTACTTC. The chain links TRBV10-3 to TRBJ2-7; D is unclear. This CDR3 has 14 residues. V dropped 7 bases and J dropped 2 bases, with 15 bases sitting between them. Looked up from germline, CDR1 is ENHRY and CDR2 is SYGVKD.

In its sample, this clonotype was seen many times. This chain links TRBV10-3 with TRBJ1-2; TRBD1 matches 8 bases. CDR3 size: 16 residues. Per the germline V gene, CDR1 is ENHRY and CDR2 is SYGVKD. Trimming at V came to 5 bases and at J to 6 bases, leaving 14 bases not matched to a gene. The CDR3 sequence: CAISNGQGAQLDGYTF. CDR3 nucleotide sequence: TGTGCCATCAGTAACGGACAGGGAGCCCAACTAGATGGCTACACCTTC.

This rearrangement joins TRBV5-1 to TRBJ2-3, with 8 bases lining up with TRBD2. The trim removed 0 bases at V and 6 bases at J, leaving 9 bases unmatched. Looked up from germline, CDR1 is SGHRS and CDR2 is YFSETQ. This CDR3 is 16 amino acids long. Written as DNA, the CDR3 is TGCGCCAGCAGCTTGGCAGCGGGGGTCCCGCTGGATACGCAGTATTTT. Translation: CASSLAAGVPLDTQYF.